The 9 T cell receptor beta chains below all came from one sample that was sequenced in a study of T cells in women clearing cervical HPV infection. The table came from immunoSEQ multiplex PCR; TCRdb's copy has only in-frame clones and leaves some out. This table lists over 45,000 clones. Sequenced material: blood buffy coat. Source of these receptors: a woman between 18 and 70 years old with a cervical HPV16 infection that either progressed to CIN3+ or cleared (not recorded which).

Notes on this clone: The read terminates 3 residues ahead of where the CDR3 ends, so the germline J gene completes it. The chain recombines TRBV2 with TRBJ1-4; 8 nucleotides agree with TRBD1. Germline V CDR1 and CDR2: SNHLY, FYNNEI. The length of the CDR3 is 15 residues. The CDR3 bases that were read are TGTGCCAGCAGTGAAGCGGGGACAGGACTTTCACCA. Its protein is CASSEAGTGLSP. The whole CDR3 is CASSEAGTGLSPLFF.

A note on this clone: The read is 3 residues too short to cover the CDR3 end, so that end is filled in from the germline J gene. The J gene is TRBJ2-7, the V gene TRBV11-1; D may be TRBD1 (5 bases). This CDR3 spans 15 amino acids. Per the germline V gene, CDR1 is SGHAT and CDR2 is FQDESV (reference sequence). V lost 2 bases to trimming and J lost 3 bases, with 14 bases between them. The CDR3 sequence: CASSLFPDSNYEQYF. CDR3 DNA, as far as it was read: TGTGCCAGCAGCTTATTCCCCGACAGCAACTACGAG.

With regard to this clone: The read gets to within 3 residues of the CDR3 end, and the germline J gene fills in the rest. The chain couples TRBV4-1 to TRBJ2-7, with D possibly matching TRBD1 (6 bases). Germline-derived CDR1 and CDR2 are MGHRA and YSYEKL. The CDR3 has 17 residues. Trimming pared 3 bases from V and 5 bases from J, leaving 23 bases between. The CDR3 bases that were read are TGCGCCAGCAGCCACGATATCGTAAGGGGGATCTCGGACGAG. Its protein is CASSHDIVRGISDE. The CDR3 in full is CASSHDIVRGISDEQYF.

The CDR3 bases that were read are TGTGCCAGTAGTACCGCCTGGGCCGAAGGGGGAGATACG. Amino acid sequence: CASSTAWAEGGDT. The entire CDR3 sequence reads CASSTAWAEGGDTQYF. The chain carries TRBV19 and TRBJ2-3; TRBD1 is a possible D gene (6 bases). The sequenced fragment ends 3 residues before the CDR3 boundary, so the rest is inferred from the germline J gene. The CDR3 has 16 residues. The germline V gene encodes CDR1 LNHDA and CDR2 SQIVND (reference sequence). V was clipped by 4 bases and J by 5 bases, with 19 bases between them.

About this clone itself: Read sequence stops 3 residues before the CDR3 end, and the germline J gene provides the missing end. J is TRBJ1-5 and V is TRBV7-9; no firm D call. This CDR3 is built from 13 residues. In germline, CDR1 is SEHNR, CDR2 FQNEAQ (reference sequence). The V gene lost 5 bases and the J gene lost 3 bases, with 8 bases spanning the gap. The CDR3 spells CASSPGANQPQHF. The sequenced part of the CDR3 DNA is TGTGCCAGCAGCCCCGGTGCCAATCAGCCC.

CDR3 DNA (partial): TGTGCCAGCAGCTTACCGACTGGGTCGGTCAATGGC. It specifies CASSLPTGSVNG. The full CDR3 protein is CASSLPTGSVNGYTF. The V call is TRBV5-4, the J call TRBJ1-2; no clear D. Read data end 3 residues before the CDR3 end; the end is taken from the germline J gene. V dropped 2 bases and J dropped 6 bases, with 17 bases sitting between them. The CDR3 has 15 amino acids. The V gene's germline CDR1 is SGHNT and CDR2 YYREEE (reference sequence).

Concerning this clone itself: The read terminates 3 residues before the CDR3 end, so the remaining end is supplied by the germline J gene. This chain connects TRBV20-1 to TRBJ2-5, with 8 bases that match TRBD2. The CDR3 runs 13 residues. With 6 bases clipped from V and 4 bases from J, the junction kept 7 bases outside the gene matches. Germline V gene lookup returns CDR1 DFQATT and CDR2 SNEGSKA (reference sequence). The sequenced CDR3 bases are TGCAGTGCCCTGACCGGGGGGGGAGAGACC. This gives the protein CSALTGGGET. The entire CDR3 is CSALTGGGETQYF.

Worth noting for this clone: The read terminates 3 residues before the CDR3 end, so the remaining end is supplied by the germline J gene. V gene TRBV7-2 combines with J gene TRBJ1-1; the D is unclear. CDR1 and CDR2 (germline): SGHTA, FQGNSA. The CDR3 has 9 amino acids. The chain's CDR3 is CASSLQAFF. The DNA read from the CDR3 is TGTGCCAGCAGCTTACAG.

The CDR3 here is CASSLQTSGGNEQFF. The CDR3 bases that were read are TGCGCCAGCAGCTTGCAGACTAGCGGGGGGAATGAG. The chain links TRBV5-1 to TRBJ2-1, with 13 nucleotides matching TRBD2. Sequencing ends 3 residues short of the CDR3 end; the germline J gene provides the rest. The germline V gene has CDR1 SGHRS and CDR2 YFSETQ. V was clipped by 1 base and J by 7 bases; unmatched bases: 2. The CDR3 runs 15 residues.